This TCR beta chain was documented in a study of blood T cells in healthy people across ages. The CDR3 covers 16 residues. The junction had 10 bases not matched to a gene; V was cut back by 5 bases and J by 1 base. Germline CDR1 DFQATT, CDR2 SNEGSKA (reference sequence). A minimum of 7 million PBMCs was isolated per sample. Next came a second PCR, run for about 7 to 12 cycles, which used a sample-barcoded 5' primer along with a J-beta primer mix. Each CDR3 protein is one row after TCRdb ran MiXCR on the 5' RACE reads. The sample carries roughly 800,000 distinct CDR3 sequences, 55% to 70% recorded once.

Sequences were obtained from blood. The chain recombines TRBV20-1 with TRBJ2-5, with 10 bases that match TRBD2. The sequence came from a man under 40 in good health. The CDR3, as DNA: TGCAGTGCTCCCCCAGCGGGACTAGCGCTCCAAGAGACCCAGTACTTC. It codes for CSAPPAGLALQETQYF.